The 9 T cell receptor beta chains below were found in one sample sequenced in a study of T cell changes during pregnancy in multiple sclerosis. Repertoires were generated with immunoSEQ multiplex PCR, while TCRdb's copy carries only in-frame clones and drops some. The sample contains some 100,000 clones, around 93% of which appear only once. Material: peripheral blood, obtained after pregnancy. The receptors were sampled from a female donor with multiple sclerosis, enrolled in a pregnancy study.

This rearrangement joins TRBV28 to TRBJ2-5; 8 nucleotides match TRBD1. CDR3 size: 17 residues. The germline V gene encodes CDR1 MDHEN and CDR2 SYDVKM. V shed 3 bases, J shed 5 bases, and the junction held 14 bases outside the gene matches. The CDR3 sequence is CASSFHRSQGARETQYF. DNA for the CDR3: TGTGCCAGCAGTTTCCATCGATCCCAGGGGGCACGGGAGACCCAGTACTTC.

The chain joins TRBV6-6 to TRBJ2-2; a possible D gene is TRBD1 (6 bases). CDR1 MNHNY and CDR2 SVGAGI come from the germline V gene (reference sequence). V was cut by 2 bases and J by 3 bases, with 7 bases left in between. The length of the CDR3 is 14 residues. CDR3 in DNA: TGTGCCAGCAGTTACGGACAGCACACCGGGGAGCTGTTTTTT. Encoded protein: CASSYGQHTGELFF.

V and J are TRBV16 and TRBJ2-7; perhaps TRBD1 as D (6 bases). This CDR3 is built from 18 residues. V was trimmed by 2 bases and J by 4 bases, leaving 24 bases between them. The germline V gene encodes CDR1 KGHSY and CDR2 FQNENV. CDR3 residues: CASSQLSRGERRGYEQYF. CDR3 DNA: TGTGCCAGCAGCCAACTGTCCAGGGGAGAGAGGAGAGGGTACGAGCAGTACTTC.

This rearrangement joins TRBV7-3 to TRBJ2-5, with D possibly being TRBD1 (6 bases). The germline CDR1 and CDR2 sequences are SGHTA and FQGTGA. Trimming removed 5 bases from V and 5 bases from J, with 12 bases in between. This CDR3 region has 13 residues. CDR3 amino acids: CASSLGAAETQYF. In DNA form, the CDR3 reads TGTGCCAGCAGCCTGGGGGCCGCCGAGACCCAGTACTTC.

V gene TRBV7-2 combines with J gene TRBJ2-3; D gene ambiguous. V lost 6 bases to trimming and J lost 1 base, with 5 bases between them. This CDR3 region has 12 residues. Germline CDR1 and CDR2: SGHTA and FQGNSA. CDR3: CASRQGTDTQYF. The CDR3, as DNA: TGTGCCAGCAGGCAGGGCACAGATACGCAGTATTTT.

This clone has a single count. V is TRBV5-1 and J is TRBJ2-5; 14 bases are shared with TRBD2. Germline V gene data show CDR1 as SGHRS and CDR2 as YFSETQ. V lost 3 bases and J lost 4; bases outside the gene matches: 8. This CDR3 is 17 amino acids long. CDR3 loop: CASSSGLAGVWLETQYF. In DNA, the CDR3 is TGCGCCAGCAGCTCGGGACTAGCGGGAGTCTGGTTAGAGACCCAGTACTTC.

The rearrangement uses TRBV5-1 and TRBJ1-6, with a tentative D call TRBD1 (5 bases). Trimming shortened V by 3 bases and J by 10 bases, and 11 bases separated the two germline ends. CDR1 and CDR2 from the germline V gene are SGHRS and YFSETQ. The CDR3 has 13 residues. CDR3 bases: TGCGCCAGCAGCTCACTAACAGGATCACCCCTCCACTTT. This translates into CASSSLTGSPLHF.

This chain joins TRBV5-1 and TRBJ2-5, with D hard to call. The length of the CDR3 is 12 residues. Germline V gives CDR1 SGHRS, CDR2 YFSETQ. V dropped 0 bases and J dropped 5 bases, with 5 bases sitting between them. CDR3 sequence reads: CASSLVFETQYF. The DNA for the CDR3 is TGCGCCAGCAGCTTGGTCTTCGAGACCCAGTACTTC.

This clone was seen just once. CDR3 amino acids: CASIPRRETQYF. CDR3 sequence (DNA): TGTGCCAGCATTCCCCGCCGGGAGACCCAGTACTTC. This chain uses TRBV2 with TRBJ2-5; D is ambiguous. Trimming removed 7 bases from V and 5 bases from J, with 11 bases in between. The CDR3 spans 12 residues. The germline V gene encodes CDR1 SNHLY and CDR2 FYNNEI.